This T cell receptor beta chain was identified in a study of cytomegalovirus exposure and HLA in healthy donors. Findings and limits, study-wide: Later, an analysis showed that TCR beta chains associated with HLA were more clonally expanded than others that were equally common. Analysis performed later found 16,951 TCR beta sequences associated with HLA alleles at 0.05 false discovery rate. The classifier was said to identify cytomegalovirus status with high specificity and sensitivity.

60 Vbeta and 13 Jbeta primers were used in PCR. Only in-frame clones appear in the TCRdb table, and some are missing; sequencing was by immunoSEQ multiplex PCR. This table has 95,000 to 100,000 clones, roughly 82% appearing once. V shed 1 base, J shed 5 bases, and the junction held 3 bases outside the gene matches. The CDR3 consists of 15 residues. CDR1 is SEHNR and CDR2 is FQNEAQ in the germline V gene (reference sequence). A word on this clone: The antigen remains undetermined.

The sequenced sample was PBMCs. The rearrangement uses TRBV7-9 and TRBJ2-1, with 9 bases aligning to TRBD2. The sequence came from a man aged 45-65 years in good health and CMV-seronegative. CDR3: CASSLGLAGNNEQFF. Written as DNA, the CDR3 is TGTGCCAGCAGCTTAGGCCTAGCGGGGAACAATGAGCAGTTCTTC.